These 27 T cell receptor beta chains came from one sample sequenced in a study of OX40 agonist ivuxolimab in advanced cancers. Generated by immunoSEQ multiplex PCR, the TCRdb table keeps only in-frame clones and is missing some. Counted here are 36,000 or so clones, around four fifths occurring once; the ten biggest clones make up around 10%. The material was CD4+ or CD8+ T cells sorted from blood, obtained in a trial of the OX40 agonist ivuxolimab. The receptor set was obtained from an adult with an advanced solid tumor such as melanoma, head and neck, liver or kidney cancer.

The genes are TRBV29-1 and TRBJ2-1, with TRBD2 matching over 7 bases. Germline lookup yields CDR1 SQVTM and CDR2 ANQGSEA. This CDR3 region has 17 residues. V lost 2 bases to trimming and J lost 2 bases; unmatched junction nucleotides: 12. The CDR3: CSVEYPGLADTYNEQFF. The CDR3, as DNA: TGCAGCGTTGAATACCCAGGGCTAGCGGACACCTACAATGAGCAGTTCTTC.

V gene TRBV11-1 combines with J gene TRBJ2-7; 7 bases line up with TRBD1. The V gene end was trimmed by 5 bases and the J gene end by 6 bases; junction bases not matched to a gene: 7. The germline V gene encodes CDR1 SGHAT and CDR2 FQDESV (reference sequence). This CDR3 region has 13 residues. CDR3 in DNA: TGTGCCAGCAGCGTCGGGACAGTCATCGAGCAGTACTTC. It is translated as CASSVGTVIEQYF. The entire variable domain, with the rest obtained from reference TRBV11-1 and TRBJ2-7, is as follows: EAEVAQSPRYKITEKSQAVAFWCDPISGHATLYWYRQILGQGPELLVQFQDESVVDDSQLPKDRFSAERLKGVDSTLKIQPAELGDSAMYLCASSVGTVIEQYFGPGTRLTVT.

The chain couples TRBV5-5 to TRBJ1-4; TRBD1 agrees at 7 bases. This CDR3 is built from 15 residues. Unmatched junction bases numbered 6, after V lost 2 bases and J lost 5 bases. CDR1 and CDR2 from the germline V gene are SGHKS and YYEKEE (reference sequence). In DNA, the CDR3 is TGTGCCAGCAGCTTTTGGGACAGAGCAAATGAAAAACTGTTTTTT. Translation: CASSFWDRANEKLFF.

The chain links TRBV7-9 to TRBJ1-4, with a tentative D call TRBD1 (6 bases). The V and J ends lost 5 bases and 7 bases respectively, with 11 bases between them. This CDR3 region has 13 residues. Germline CDR1 SEHNR, CDR2 FQNEAQ (reference sequence). CDR3 residues: CASSRGGGEKLFF. DNA of the CDR3: TGTGCCAGCAGCCGGGGAGGGGGTGAAAAACTGTTTTTT.

V gene TRBV6-1 combines with J gene TRBJ1-6; D call uncertain. V was pared by 4 bases and J by 0 bases, with 7 bases between. CDR1 and CDR2 from the germline V gene are MNHNS and SASEGT. This CDR3 is 15 amino acids long. CDR3 sequence reads: CASSVVDSYNSPLHF. CDR3 bases: TGTGCCAGCAGTGTAGTAGACTCCTATAATTCACCCCTCCACTTT.

This sequence joins TRBV11-2 and TRBJ1-2; TRBD1 aligns across 11 bases. This CDR3 has 14 amino acids. V was clipped by 3 bases and J by 8 bases; unmatched bases: 5. Germline V gene lookup returns CDR1 SGHAT and CDR2 FQNNGV. The CDR3 protein is CASSFRDRGGGYTF. CDR3 sequence (DNA): TGTGCCAGCAGCTTCCGGGACAGGGGGGGAGGCTACACCTTC.

The CDR3 DNA is TGTGCCAGTTCCCTCCTAACGGGGGGCATCTCTGGGGCCAACGTCCTGACTTTC. Protein product: CASSLLTGGISGANVLTF. This sequence joins TRBV19 and TRBJ2-6, with a possible D match to TRBD2 (7 bases). The CDR3 sequence is 18 residues long. The V end was cut by 8 bases, the J end by 0 bases, with 20 bases between. The germline V gene has CDR1 LNHDA and CDR2 SQIVND (reference sequence).

The chain combines TRBV6-5 with TRBJ2-1; perhaps TRBD1 as D (6 bases). Trimming cost V 2 bases and J 2 bases, with 13 bases left between them. The CDR3 contains 16 residues. Germline V lookup: CDR1 MNHEY, CDR2 SVGAGI. CDR3 in amino acids: CASSYDGQYAYNEQFF. The CDR3, as DNA: TGTGCCAGCAGTTACGATGGACAGTACGCCTACAATGAGCAGTTCTTC.

The chain employs TRBV5-1 and TRBJ2-1; tentative D call: TRBD2 (6 bases). The CDR3 length is 15 residues. The ends were cut back, 7 bases at V and 3 bases at J, with 17 bases in the middle. From germline, CDR1 is SGHRS and CDR2 YFSETQ. CDR3 protein: CASALGLGGYNEQFF. The DNA of the CDR3 is TGCGCCAGCGCCCTCGGGCTCGGGGGCTACAATGAGCAGTTCTTC.

The rearrangement uses TRBV30 and TRBJ2-7; D is unresolved. The V and J ends lost 3 bases and 6 bases respectively, with 9 bases between them. CDR1 is GTSNPN and CDR2 is SVGIG in the germline V gene (reference sequence). This CDR3 region has 11 residues. CDR3 sequence (DNA): TGTGCCTGGAGGATTCTTTTCGAGCAGTACTTC. This translates into CAWRILFEQYF.

This clone was recorded only once. This chain joins TRBV5-2 and TRBJ2-7. TRBV5-2 is designated a pseudogene. CDR3 length: 16 residues. CDR3 nucleotide sequence: TGCGCCAGCAGCCAAGAATCCACAGGACTTTCCTACGAGCAGTACTTC. Amino acid sequence: CASSQESTGLSYEQYF.

This chain links TRBV30 with TRBJ1-3; the D is unclear. The length of the CDR3 is 18 residues. Trimming took 3 bases from V and 0 from J, leaving 21 bases between them. Germline CDR1 is GTSNPN and CDR2 is SVGIG (reference sequence). As DNA, the CDR3 is TGTGCCTGGAGCCGCGGACGTTTAGGGTATAACTCTGGAAACACCATATATTTT. Translation: CAWSRGRLGYNSGNTIYF. Variable domain in full (rest from reference TRBV30 and TRBJ1-3): SQTIHQWPATLVQPVGSPLSLECTVEGTSNPNLYWYRQAAGRGLQLLFYSVGIGQISSEVPQNLSASRPQDRQFILSSKKLLLSDSGFYLCAWSRGRLGYNSGNTIYFGEGSWLTVV.

The V and J genes are TRBV6-5 and TRBJ2-7, with D maybe TRBD2 (6 bases). CDR1 and CDR2 (germline): MNHEY, SVGAGI. The CDR3 runs to 12 residues. The ends were cut back, 8 bases at V and 1 base at J, with 9 bases in the middle. CDR3 sequence reads: CASGDFSYEQYF. Here the CDR3 DNA reads TGTGCCAGCGGGGACTTTTCCTACGAGCAGTACTTC.

J is TRBJ1-2 and V is TRBV13; D is unresolved. The CDR3 consists of 14 residues. Germline V lookup: CDR1 PRHDT, CDR2 FYEKMQ (reference sequence). Trimming took off 5 bases at V and 1 base at J, with 11 bases between the two ends. CDR3 in DNA: TGTGCCAGCAGCCTTTCGACGGGTAACTATGGCTACACCTTC. Its protein is CASSLSTGNYGYTF.

The rearrangement links TRBV4-1 to TRBJ2-6; TRBD1 is a possible D gene (5 bases). From germline, CDR1 is MGHRA and CDR2 YSYEKL. CDR3 length: 14 residues. Trimming cost V 6 bases and J 2 bases, with 8 bases left between them. The CDR3 region has the DNA TGCGCCAGCAGTCAGGGTGCTGGGGCCAACGTCCTGACTTTC. It translates to CASSQGAGANVLTF.

The table lists this clone with a count of one. The chain couples TRBV27 to TRBJ1-2; 7 bases are shared with TRBD1. Trimming removed 5 bases from V and 8 bases from J; junction bases left unmatched: 20. Germline assignment: CDR1 MNHEY and CDR2 SMNVEV (reference sequence). The CDR3 runs to 17 residues. The CDR3 is CASSPSEGRGSLRGYTF. In DNA, the CDR3 is TGTGCCAGCAGTCCCTCCGAGGGCAGGGGGTCCCTTAGGGGCTACACCTTC.

V and J are TRBV7-9 and TRBJ2-1, with D hard to call. The CDR3 contains 12 residues. V was clipped by 2 bases and J by 9 bases, with 8 bases between them. Germline V CDR1 and CDR2: SEHNR, FQNEAQ (reference sequence). DNA of the CDR3: TGTGCCAGCAGCTTATCCCAAATTGAGCAGTTCTTC. This codes for CASSLSQIEQFF.

The chain has TRBV14 and TRBJ2-2; D remains ambiguous. Germline lookup yields CDR1 SGHDN and CDR2 FVKESK. V was shortened by 4 bases and J by 8 bases, with 8 bases between the two germline ends. The CDR3 is made up of 12 amino acids. The CDR3 loop reads CASSLPKGELFF. In DNA, the CDR3 is TGTGCCAGCAGCCTTCCGAAAGGGGAGCTGTTTTTT. Full variable domain (missing parts from reference TRBV14 and TRBJ2-2): EAGVTQFPSHSVIEKGQTVTLRCDPISGHDNLYWYRRVMGKEIKFLLHFVKESKQDESGMPNNRFLAERTGGTYSTLKVQPAELEDSGVYFCASSLPKGELFFGEGSRLTVL.

The genes are TRBV6-4 and TRBJ1-5; no clear D gene. V lost 3 bases, J lost 2 bases, and 8 bases lay in between. The germline gives CDR1 MRHNA, CDR2 SNTAGT. CDR3 length equals 14 residues. DNA for the CDR3: TGTGCCAGCAGTGAAAGGGCGGGCAATCAGCCCCAGCATTTT. It translates to CASSERAGNQPQHF.

This chain links TRBV4-1 with TRBJ2-1; 11 bases agree with TRBD2. CDR1 is MGHRA, CDR2 YSYEKL, per germline. V lost 2 bases to trimming and J lost 6 bases; unmatched junction nucleotides: 9. The CDR3 is made up of 17 amino acids. CDR3 DNA sequence: TGCGCCAGCAGCCAATTACTCGGGACTAGCGGTCTCAATGAGCAGTTCTTC. Protein sequence: CASSQLLGTSGLNEQFF.

The rearrangement links TRBV6-5 to TRBJ1-6, with D unresolved. V lost 3 bases to trimming and J lost 0 bases, with 9 bases between them. This CDR3 has 16 amino acids. The germline V gene has CDR1 MNHEY and CDR2 SVGAGI. The chain's CDR3 is CASSYGVSSYNSPLHF. As DNA, the CDR3 is TGTGCCAGCAGTTATGGCGTGAGCTCCTATAATTCACCCCTCCACTTT.

V gene TRBV5-1 combines with J gene TRBJ2-7, with D unresolved. V lost 0 bases and J lost 6, with 7 bases in between. Germline lookup yields CDR1 SGHRS and CDR2 YFSETQ. CDR3 size: 12 residues. The DNA for the CDR3 is TGCGCCAGCAGCTTGGTAGGCAGCGAGCAGTACTTC. Protein: CASSLVGSEQYF.

This clone was observed a handful of times. The chain couples TRBV7-9 to TRBJ2-3, with unresolved D. Germline V CDR1 and CDR2: SEHNR, FQNEAQ (reference sequence). Trimming took off 1 base at V and 2 bases at J, with 10 bases between the two ends. The CDR3 loop spans 15 amino acids. The CDR3 DNA reads TGTGCCAGCAGCTTAGAAGGAGTATACACAGATACGCAGTATTTT. Protein product: CASSLEGVYTDTQYF.

V usage is TRBV5-4 and J usage is TRBJ2-7; TRBD1 matches at 9 bases. The CDR3 is 14 amino acids. V lost 6 bases to trimming and J lost 5 bases; unmatched junction nucleotides: 9. The V gene's germline CDR1 is SGHNT and CDR2 YYREEE (reference sequence). The CDR3 loop reads CASILDRGSDEQYF. The CDR3 DNA sequence: TGTGCCAGCATTCTGGACAGGGGCAGCGACGAGCAGTACTTC.

This clone was detected only a few times. This sequence joins TRBV6-5 and TRBJ2-1; 8 bases agree with TRBD2. The CDR3 totals 16 residues. V gave up 0 bases and J gave up 5 bases; unmatched junction bases: 6. Per the germline V gene, CDR1 is MNHEY and CDR2 is SVGAGI. CDR3 region: CASSYSNGGADNEQFF. CDR3 coding DNA: TGTGCCAGCAGTTACTCGAACGGGGGGGCCGACAATGAGCAGTTCTTC.

The chain links TRBV30 to TRBJ2-7; 8 positions match TRBD1. The CDR3 length is 15 residues. Looked up from germline, CDR1 is GTSNPN and CDR2 is SVGIG (reference sequence). J gave up 3 bases and V 3 bases, and 10 bases lay outside the gene matches. Here the CDR3 reads CAWRGPGQAIYEQYF. The CDR3 bases are TGTGCCTGGAGGGGCCCGGGACAGGCGATCTACGAGCAGTACTTC.

This chain links TRBV2 with TRBJ2-3, with D possibly TRBD1 on 6 matching bases. The CDR3 has 14 amino acids. CDR1 and CDR2 (germline): SNHLY, FYNNEI. The V gene lost 7 bases and the J gene lost 1 base, with 12 bases spanning the gap. CDR3: CASNPRGGTDTQYF. The CDR3 nucleotides read TGTGCCAGCAACCCCAGGGGAGGCACAGATACGCAGTATTTT.